This passage covers 5 T cell receptor beta chains from one sample sequenced in a study of cytomegalovirus exposure and HLA in healthy donors. The PCR employed 60 Vbeta primers together with 13 Jbeta primers. Sequencing used immunoSEQ multiplex PCR; TCRdb keeps in-frame clones, though not all of them. The data contain 130,000 or so clones, roughly 80% of them singletons. The specimen sequenced was PBMCs. The receptors come from a middle-aged man in good health and CMV-seronegative.

The rearrangement links TRBV6-1 to TRBJ2-3; TRBD1 matches at 7 bases. The V gene end was trimmed by 6 bases and the J gene end by 4 bases; junction bases not matched to a gene: 7. Germline loops: CDR1 MNHNS, CDR2 SASEGT. The length of the CDR3 is 14 residues. The CDR3 spells CASRLQGMADTQYF. The CDR3 DNA sequence: TGTGCCAGCAGATTACAGGGGATGGCAGATACGCAGTATTTT.

The chain is built from TRBV7-9 and TRBJ2-7; weak D call: TRBD1 (5 bases). V was cut by 5 bases and J by 2 bases, with 16 bases left in between. CDR3 length equals 15 residues. CDR1 and CDR2 from the germline V gene are SEHNR and FQNEAQ (reference sequence). In DNA, the CDR3 is TGTGCCAGCAGCCCCTCACTCAGGGCGCCCTACGAGCAGTACTTC. Amino acids: CASSPSLRAPYEQYF.

CDR3 sequence reads: CATSRERGANYGYTF. As DNA, the CDR3 is TGTGCCACCAGCAGAGAGAGAGGAGCTAACTATGGCTACACCTTC. The V and J genes are TRBV15 and TRBJ1-2; D is undetermined. There are 15 residues in the CDR3. Trimming pared 0 bases from V and 0 bases from J, leaving 8 bases between. Germline CDR1 is LNHNV and CDR2 is YYDKDF (reference sequence). The variable domain in full, with the rest retrieved from reference TRBV15 and TRBJ1-2, is DAMVIQNPRYQVTQFGKPVTLSCSQTLNHNVMYWYQQKSSQAPKLLFHYYDKDFNNEADTPDNFQSRRPNTSFCFLDIRSPGLGDTAMYLCATSRERGANYGYTFGSGTRLTVV.

This clone showed up just once. The rearrangement links TRBV6-5 to TRBJ2-7, with 8 positions matching TRBD2. CDR3 length: 15 residues. Germline V gene lookup returns CDR1 MNHEY and CDR2 SVGAGI. Germline trimming cut 7 bases from V and 1 base from J; bases unmatched to any gene: 9. The DNA for the CDR3 is TGTGCCAGCACCCCACCGGGGGGGGAGTCCTACGAGCAGTACTTC. This encodes CASTPPGGESYEQYF.

The CDR3 here is CATSISGTAQTGNTIYF. The CDR3 region has the DNA TGTGCCACCTCTATTTCCGGGACAGCGCAGACCGGAAACACCATATATTTT. J is TRBJ1-3 and V is TRBV7-3, with 7 bases that match TRBD1. This CDR3 spans 17 amino acids. J gave up 4 bases and V 10 bases, and 19 bases lay outside the gene matches. Germline loops: CDR1 SGHTA, CDR2 FQGTGA.